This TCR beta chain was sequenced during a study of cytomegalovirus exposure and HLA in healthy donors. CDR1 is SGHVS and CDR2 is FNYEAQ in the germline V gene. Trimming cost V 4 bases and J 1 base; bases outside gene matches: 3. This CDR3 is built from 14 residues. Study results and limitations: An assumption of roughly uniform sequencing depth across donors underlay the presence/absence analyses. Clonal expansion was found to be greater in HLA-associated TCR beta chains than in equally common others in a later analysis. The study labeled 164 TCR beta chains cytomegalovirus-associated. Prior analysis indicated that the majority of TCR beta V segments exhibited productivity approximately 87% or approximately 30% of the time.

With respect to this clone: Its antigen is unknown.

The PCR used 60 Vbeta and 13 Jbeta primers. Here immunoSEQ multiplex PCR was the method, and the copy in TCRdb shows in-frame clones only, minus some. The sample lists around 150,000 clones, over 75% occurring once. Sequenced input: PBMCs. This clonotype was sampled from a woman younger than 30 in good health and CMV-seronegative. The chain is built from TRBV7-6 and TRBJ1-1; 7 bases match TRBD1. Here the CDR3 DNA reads TGTGCCAGCAGCTCGGACAGGCCGAACACTGAAGCTTTCTTT. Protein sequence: CASSSDRPNTEAFF.